This T cell receptor beta chain was captured in a study of T-cell reconstitution after alpha-beta-depleted transplantation in children. The germline CDR1 and CDR2 sequences are DFQATT and SNEGSKA (reference sequence). This CDR3 is built from 13 residues. The V end was cut by 7 bases, the J end by 0 bases, with 11 bases between. Construction of the TCRbeta library involved unique molecular identifiers. TCRdb re-analysed the PCR reads in MiXCR, keeping a single row per CDR3 protein. The table has roughly 200,000 distinct CDR3 sequences, around 10% seen once. This TCR was sampled from a human donor who donated a stem cell graft to a child with acute lymphoblastic leukemia. V and J are TRBV20-1 and TRBJ2-3, with D uncertain. Sequencing used PBMCs from the stem cell graft donor, obtained from the stem cell graft. Here the CDR3 reads CSEGSGSTDTQYF. The CDR3 DNA sequence: TGCAGTGAGGGTTCGGGTAGCACAGATACGCAGTATTTT.